What follows describes a single TCR beta chain. Its antigen is not known. Construction of the TCR beta libraries employed iRepertoire HTBI primers in conjunction with Arm-PCR of CDR3 regions. MiXCR was run by TCRdb on the multiplex PCR reads, yielding one entry per CDR3 protein. The table includes about 320,000 distinct CDR3 sequences, 15% to 20% detected once. The record originates from a study of regulatory T cells in long-lasting Graves disease. Whole-study results and caveats: Those with persistent disease had in common more public clonotypes (about 3,000) than new patients (approximately 970).

The ends lost 6 bases at V and 5 bases at J; junction bases unmatched: 12. This CDR3 has 16 amino acids. CDR1 is SNHLY, CDR2 FYNNEI, per germline. The time point is: newly diagnosed GD, antithyroid drugs for less than 3 months. The TCR library was prepared using RNA isolated from PBMCs. The chain combines TRBV2 with TRBJ2-5, with 10 bases fitting TRBD1. The sequencing used peripheral blood mononuclear cells (PBMCs), collected at new diagnosis, from a patient treated with antithyroid drugs. The sequence derives from a female donor with Graves disease. Here the CDR3 DNA reads TGTGCCAGCAGGAACTGGGGACAGGGGATGGGGGAGACCCAGTACTTC. Translating it yields CASRNWGQGMGETQYF.